Presented here are 20 T cell receptor beta chains from one specimen sequenced in a study of T-cell reconstitution after alpha-beta-depleted transplantation in children. Unique molecular identifiers were built into the TCRbeta library. TCRdb processed the PCR reads anew with MiXCR; each CDR3 protein has one entry. The repertoire holds about 980,000 distinct CDR3 sequences, about 29% seen once, with more than 25% in the top ten. The sample in question was PBMCs, mostly from graft donor cells, obtained 360 days after TCRalphabeta/CD19-depleted stem cell transplant. Receptors originate from a boy under two years old who had a stem cell transplant for SCID, so the T cells may come from the graft donor.

The CDR3 here is CAFSSSPGETQYF. CDR3 DNA: TGTGCCTTCTCCAGCTCCCCGGGAGAGACCCAGTACTTC. The rearrangement uses TRBV10-3 and TRBJ2-5, with no clear D. CDR3 length: 13 amino acids. Trimming pared 11 bases from V and 4 bases from J, leaving 17 bases between. Germline V gene lookup returns CDR1 ENHRY and CDR2 SYGVKD.

V is TRBV13 and J is TRBJ1-6; the D gene is possibly TRBD1 (5 bases). Germline V gives CDR1 PRHDT, CDR2 FYEKMQ (reference sequence). There are 15 residues in the CDR3. Trimming pared 3 bases from V and 8 bases from J, leaving 14 bases between. For the CDR3, the DNA is TGTGCCAGCAGCTTCGCCCCGGGACTAGATTCACCCCTCCACTTT. Translating it yields CASSFAPGLDSPLHF.

This clonotype was picked up a small number of times. This sequence joins TRBV18 and TRBJ2-1, with D unresolved. The CDR3 totals 14 residues. Germline-derived CDR1 and CDR2 are KGHSH and LQKENI. Trimming removed 1 base at V and 4 bases at J, with 8 bases between. The CDR3 nucleotides are TGTGCCAGCTCACCACTAAACTCGTACAATGAGCAGTTCTTC. Its translation is CASSPLNSYNEQFF.

The V call is TRBV4-1, the J call TRBJ2-5; tentatively, D is TRBD2 (5 bases). The germline gives CDR1 MGHRA, CDR2 YSYEKL. The CDR3 sequence is 16 residues long. V was trimmed by 0 bases and J by 7 bases, leaving 18 bases between them. CDR3 protein: CASSQDPGDGPGTQYF. CDR3 sequence (DNA): TGCGCCAGCAGCCAAGATCCCGGGGATGGCCCCGGGACCCAGTACTTC.

This chain connects TRBV24-1 to TRBJ1-5; D is unclear. Deletions cut 2 bases from V and 0 bases from J, with 4 bases between. The germline gives CDR1 KGHDR, CDR2 SFDVKD. The CDR3 consists of 14 residues. The CDR3 is CATSDYGSNQPQHF. CDR3 DNA: TGTGCCACCAGTGATTATGGTAGCAATCAGCCCCAGCATTTT.

The chain joins TRBV7-2 to TRBJ2-7, with D perhaps TRBD2 (5 bases). The CDR3 has 15 amino acids. In germline, CDR1 is SGHTA, CDR2 FQGNSA. The germline V and J ends were trimmed by 4 bases and 0 bases, with 13 bases remaining between them. The CDR3 protein is CASSSSSTSSYEQYF. The CDR3 nucleotides are TGTGCCAGCAGCTCATCTAGCACATCCTCCTACGAGCAGTACTTC. Using reference TRBV7-2 and TRBJ2-7 for the parts outside the CDR3, the full variable domain is GAGVSQSPSNKVTEKGKDVELRCDPISGHTALYWYRQSLGQGLEFLIYFQGNSAPDKSGLPSDRFSAERTGGSVSTLTIQRTQQEDSAVYLCASSSSSTSSYEQYFGPGTRLTVT.

The chain has TRBV29-1 and TRBJ1-1; weak D call: TRBD1 (5 bases). Germline loops: CDR1 SQVTM, CDR2 ANQGSEA. This CDR3 has 14 residues. With 5 bases removed from V and 0 bases from J, the gap between germline ends came to 13 bases. This CDR3 is CSVSNTGMNTEAFF. The CDR3 DNA reads TGCAGCGTTTCAAATACAGGTATGAACACTGAAGCTTTCTTT.

The chain couples TRBV5-1 to TRBJ2-3, with TRBD2 identical over 8 bases. V trimming: 4 bases; J trimming: 1 base; junction bases outside the gene matches: 8. The CDR3 contains 16 residues. In germline, CDR1 is SGHRS, CDR2 YFSETQ. The CDR3: CASSRSSGEGTDTQYF. Here the CDR3 DNA reads TGCGCCAGCAGCCGGAGTAGCGGGGAGGGCACAGATACGCAGTATTTT.

The rearrangement joins TRBV18 to TRBJ2-7, with 9 nucleotides matching TRBD1. The CDR3 spans 15 residues. Germline V CDR1 and CDR2: KGHSH, LQKENI. J gave up 6 bases and V 3 bases, and 9 bases lay outside the gene matches. As DNA, the CDR3 is TGTGCCAGCTCACCGCCGGGGACAGGGCTATCCGAGCAGTACTTC. Translated: CASSPPGTGLSEQYF.

This clonotype was picked up a small number of times. This chain joins TRBV6-2 or TRBV6-3 and TRBJ1-1, with D possibly TRBD1 on 6 matching bases. The CDR3 covers 15 residues. The V and J ends lost 7 bases and 3 bases respectively, with 18 bases between them. The germline CDR1 and CDR2 sequences are MNHEY and SVGEGT. The CDR3 DNA reads TGTGCCAGCACCAAAGGGGGACAAATTTACACTGAAGCTTTCTTT. Its protein is CASTKGGQIYTEAFF.

The V and J genes are TRBV5-5 and TRBJ1-3; D call uncertain. Deletions cut 4 bases from V and 2 bases from J, with 10 bases between. Germline V gene data show CDR1 as SGHKS and CDR2 as YYEKEE (reference sequence). The CDR3 spans 14 residues. DNA of the CDR3: TGTGCCAGCAGCCCCCTCGCGGCTGGAAACACCATATATTTT. This gives the protein CASSPLAAGNTIYF.

V gene TRBV4-2 combines with J gene TRBJ2-7; TRBD1 is a possible D gene (5 bases). The ends were cut back, 0 bases at V and 0 bases at J, with 12 bases in the middle. The CDR3 runs 16 residues. From germline, CDR1 is LGHNA and CDR2 YNFKEQ. For the CDR3, the DNA is TGTGCCAGCAGCCAAGATCCAGGGCGGTCCTCCTACGAGCAGTACTTC. It codes for CASSQDPGRSSYEQYF.

This clonotype occurred a few times. J is TRBJ1-3 and V is TRBV28; 8 nucleotides match TRBD1. The CDR3 has 18 residues. In germline, CDR1 is MDHEN, CDR2 SYDVKM. V shed 3 bases, J shed 2 bases, and the junction held 12 bases outside the gene matches. This chain's CDR3 is CASSFHLPGQAPGNTIYF. CDR3 DNA: TGTGCCAGCAGTTTCCACCTACCGGGACAGGCCCCTGGAAACACCATATATTTT.

The sample holds a few counts of this clonotype. The chain links TRBV7-9 to TRBJ2-7; no firm D call. CDR1 is SEHNR and CDR2 is FQNEAQ in the germline V gene (reference sequence). Trimming removed 3 bases from V and 4 bases from J, with 13 bases in between. This CDR3 has 14 residues. The CDR3 sequence is CASSFPVPPYEQYF. CDR3 nucleotide sequence: TGTGCCAGCAGCTTCCCCGTCCCCCCTTACGAGCAGTACTTC.

This chain uses TRBV5-1 with TRBJ2-1; D is tentatively TRBD1 or TRBD2 (5 bases each). Between the trimmed V and J ends, which lost 4 bases and 1 base, there was a span of 12 bases. Germline V gives CDR1 SGHRS, CDR2 YFSETQ. The CDR3 extends over 15 amino acids. CDR3 DNA sequence: TGCGCCAGCAGCATCACCGGGACGTCCTACAATGAGCAGTTCTTC. Translation gives CASSITGTSYNEQFF.

This clonotype was counted many times. The J gene is TRBJ2-1, the V gene TRBV6-1; unclear D gene. Germline values: CDR1 MNHNS, CDR2 SASEGT. The V end was cut by 6 bases, the J end by 3 bases, with 12 bases between. There are 14 residues in the CDR3. Here the CDR3 DNA reads TGTGCCAGCAGCCCCGCTGGCAGCTACAATGAGCAGTTCTTC. Translating it yields CASSPAGSYNEQFF.

The chain employs TRBV14 and TRBJ2-3, with D tentatively TRBD2 (5 bases). The CDR3 length is 15 residues. Deletions cut 1 base from V and 7 bases from J, with 15 bases between. CDR1 is SGHDN, CDR2 FVKESK, per germline. CDR3 region: CASSQGGSYRYTQYF. The CDR3 nucleotides read TGTGCCAGCAGCCAAGGAGGGAGTTATCGGTATACGCAGTATTTT.

The chain carries TRBV9 and TRBJ2-5; D not certain. Germline lookup yields CDR1 SGDLS and CDR2 YYNGEE. Trimming cost V 2 bases and J 1 base, with 12 bases left between them. The CDR3 contains 15 residues. This CDR3 is CASSVSPVSQETQYF. The CDR3, as DNA: TGTGCCAGCAGCGTGTCGCCAGTATCCCAAGAGACCCAGTACTTC.

The rearrangement uses TRBV7-2 and TRBJ2-3, with 11 bases matching TRBD2. V gave up 5 bases and J gave up 8 bases; unmatched junction bases: 15. CDR3 length: 17 residues. Germline assignment: CDR1 SGHTA and CDR2 FQGNSA. This chain's CDR3 is CASSPSTSGTQRATQYF. Here the CDR3 DNA reads TGTGCCAGCAGCCCCTCGACTAGCGGGACACAGCGGGCTACGCAGTATTTT.

The J gene is TRBJ2-6, the V gene TRBV30; maybe TRBD1 (5 bases). The CDR3 has 13 residues. The V end was cut by 0 bases, the J end by 11 bases, with 11 bases between. Germline V gene lookup returns CDR1 GTSNPN and CDR2 SVGIG (reference sequence). The CDR3 here is CAWSVQGADVLTF. The CDR3 nucleotides are TGTGCCTGGAGTGTTCAGGGTGCCGACGTCCTGACTTTC.